The 9 T cell receptor beta chains below come from one sample, sequenced in a study of cytomegalovirus exposure and HLA in healthy donors. The PCR used 60 Vbeta and 13 Jbeta primers. Profiling relied on immunoSEQ multiplex PCR, and the TCRdb table lists in-frame clones only, not all of them. The repertoire has roughly 160,000 clones, about 85% of them found once; the top ten carry 1%. Sequenced material: PBMCs. The receptors were sampled from a boy between 2 and 10 years old in good health and CMV-seronegative.

The chain links TRBV14 to TRBJ2-2; the D gene is possibly TRBD2 (5 bases). V was clipped by 2 bases and J by 3 bases, with 13 bases between them. CDR1 is SGHDN and CDR2 is FVKESK in the germline V gene. There are 16 residues in the CDR3. The CDR3 DNA sequence: TGTGCCAGCAGCCAAAGAGGGCCTGCCTACACCGGGGAGCTGTTTTTT. This translates into CASSQRGPAYTGELFF.

CDR3 sequence (DNA): TGTGCCAGTAGGGAGACTAGCGGGGACTTGAGCTCCTACAATGAGCAGTTCTTC. It specifies CASRETSGDLSSYNEQFF. The chain has TRBV19 and TRBJ2-1, with 11 bases that match TRBD2. CDR3 size: 18 residues. Trimming at V came to 6 bases and at J to 0 bases, leaving 10 bases not matched to a gene. CDR1 is LNHDA and CDR2 is SQIVND in the germline V gene (reference sequence).

The V gene is TRBV29-1, the J gene TRBJ2-1, with 7 nucleotides matching TRBD1. The CDR3 totals 11 residues. V lost 5 bases and J lost 7; bases outside the gene matches: 2. Germline CDR1 reads SQVTM; CDR2 reads ANQGSEA. This CDR3 reads CSVPTGNEQFF. As DNA, the CDR3 is TGCAGCGTTCCGACAGGGAATGAGCAGTTCTTC.

This chain uses TRBV18 with TRBJ2-1; D is uncertain. Germline values: CDR1 KGHSH, CDR2 LQKENI. This CDR3 spans 15 amino acids. V shed 3 bases and J shed 3 bases, with 12 bases lying between them. For the CDR3, the DNA is TGTGCCAGCTCACCTCAATTAGGCGGCTACAATGAGCAGTTCTTC. Translated, it gives CASSPQLGGYNEQFF.

The chain has TRBV19 and TRBJ2-1; TRBD2 matches 9 bases. From germline, CDR1 is LNHDA and CDR2 SQIVND (reference sequence). The trim removed 7 bases at V and 8 bases at J, leaving 9 bases unmatched. CDR3 length: 14 residues. CDR3 bases: TGTGCCAGTACGTTAGCGGGAGTGGGCGATGAGCAGTTCTTC. Its protein is CASTLAGVGDEQFF.

The chain links TRBV15 to TRBJ1-1; D might be TRBD1 (5 bases). The CDR3 is 16 residues long. Looked up from germline, CDR1 is LNHNV and CDR2 is YYDKDF (reference sequence). Trimming cost V 0 bases and J 1 base, with 12 bases left between them. In nucleotides, the CDR3 is TGTGCCACCAGCAGAGAAGTTTGGCAGGGGAACACTGAAGCTTTCTTT. Protein sequence: CATSREVWQGNTEAFF.

The chain employs TRBV18 and TRBJ1-4; 7 nucleotides agree with TRBD1. V gave up 4 bases and J gave up 6 bases; unmatched junction bases: 2. Per germline, CDR1 KGHSH and CDR2 LQKENI. This CDR3 has 13 amino acids. The CDR3 region is CASSHRGYEKLFF. The CDR3 DNA is TGTGCCAGCTCACACAGGGGTTATGAAAAACTGTTTTTT.

V is TRBV6-6 and J is TRBJ1-2, with TRBD1 matching over 9 bases. The V and J ends lost 6 bases and 6 bases, in that order; junction bases with no gene match: 5. Per the germline V gene, CDR1 is MNHNY and CDR2 is SVGAGI (reference sequence). The CDR3 is made up of 13 amino acids. CDR3 protein: CASSPRDRDGYTF. The DNA for the CDR3 is TGTGCCAGCAGCCCCCGGGACAGGGATGGCTACACCTTC.

Only a few counts were recorded for this clone. The rearrangement uses TRBV6-4 and TRBJ2-3; TRBD1 matches at 12 bases. CDR3 length: 15 amino acids. Trimming at V came to 3 bases and at J to 5 bases, leaving 3 bases not matched to a gene. Germline assignment: CDR1 MRHNA and CDR2 SNTAGT. The CDR3 loop is CASSEGQGAVDTQYF. DNA of the CDR3: TGTGCCAGCAGTGAGGGACAGGGGGCTGTAGATACGCAGTATTTT.